This is a list of T cell receptor beta chains from one sample in a study of blood T cells in healthy people across ages. TCRdb used MiXCR to reprocess the 5' RACE reads, holding one entry per CDR3 protein. The table has hundreds of thousands of distinct CDR3 sequences, around 38% seen once; the top ten hold around 30%. What was sequenced was blood. These receptors were collected from an elderly man in good health. The CDR3 runs from the conserved cysteine through the conserved F or W. A D gene is named only where the DNA matches it firmly. The listing skips clone size in some rows; elsewhere it reads once, few, many or a size class.

size,J,D,V,CDR3,DNA
.,TRBJ2-2,TRBD2,TRBV20-1,CSARPRAGGKTGELFF,TGCAGTGCTAGACCGAGAGCGGGAGGAAAGACCGGGGAGCTGTTTTTT
.,TRBJ1-1,.,TRBV6-2/TRBV6-3,CASSYVRIRSTEAFF,TGTGCCAGCAGTTACGTTCGGATTAGGAGCACTGAAGCTTTCTTT
.,TRBJ2-7,.,TRBV7-2,CASSVRPGDLYEQYF,TGTGCCAGCAGCGTAAGACCCGGGGACCTCTACGAGCAGTACTTC
.,TRBJ2-3,TRBD2,TRBV20-1,CSAYSGVSTATQYF,TGCAGTGCTTACAGCGGGGTTAGCACAGCTACGCAGTATTTT
once,TRBJ2-1,.,TRBV7-9,CASSLALTVDSYNEQFF,TGTGCCAGCAGCTTAGCGCTCACAGTCGATTCCTACAATGAGCAGTTCTTC
.,TRBJ2-7,.,TRBV16,CASSQMNRAGGEQYF,TGTGCCAGCAGCCAAATGAACAGGGCCGGCGGCGAGCAGTACTTC
.,TRBJ2-1,.,TRBV20-1,CSARDDSFGQFF,TGCAGTGCTAGAGACGATTCTTTTGGGCAGTTCTTC
.,TRBJ2-3,.,TRBV21-1,CASAGVGTDTQYF,TGTGCCAGCGCGGGAGTTGGCACAGATACGCAGTATTTT
.,TRBJ2-3,TRBD1,TRBV6-2/TRBV6-3,CASSTDRQLTDTQYF,TGTGCCAGCAGTACGGACAGGCAATTGACAGATACGCAGTATTTT
few,TRBJ2-2,TRBD1,TRBV5-1,CASSKGQGNTGELFF,TGCGCCAGCAGCAAGGGACAGGGGAACACCGGGGAGCTGTTTTTT
.,TRBJ2-2,.,TRBV6-6,CATRGRPGTGELFF,TGTGCCACCCGGGGAAGGCCGGGCACCGGGGAGCTGTTTTTT
few,TRBJ2-3,.,TRBV4-3,CASSQRGDSSDTQYF,TGCGCCAGCAGCCAACGTGGGGACTCTTCAGATACGCAGTATTTT
.,TRBJ1-6,.,TRBV4-2,CASSQDEQGNSPLHF,TGTGCCAGCAGCCAAGACGAACAAGGAAATTCACCCCTCCACTTT
once,TRBJ2-7,.,TRBV3-1,CASSQRGTGGEQYF,TGTGCCAGCAGCCAAAGAGGGACCGGCGGGGAGCAGTACTTC
few,TRBJ1-2,.,TRBV4-3,CASSQSVTGPLDGYTF,TGCGCCAGCAGCCAAAGTGTGACCGGGCCTTTAGATGGCTACACCTTC
.,TRBJ2-3,.,TRBV2,CASMNGGADTQYF,TGTGCCAGCATGAACGGAGGTGCAGATACGCAGTATTTT
.,TRBJ2-3,.,TRBV7-9,CASSPAWGTDTQYF,TGTGCCAGCAGCCCCGCCTGGGGCACAGATACGCAGTATTTT
once,TRBJ2-7,.,TRBV28,CATLLAVTYEQYF,TGTGCCACCCTACTAGCAGTAACCTACGAGCAGTACTTC
once,TRBJ1-5,.,TRBV6-6,CASSYSAGAGQPQHF,TGTGCCAGCAGTTACTCCGCGGGGGCGGGTCAGCCCCAGCATTTT
.,TRBJ2-5,.,TRBV6-2/TRBV6-3,CASSPAIPSGEQYF,TGTGCCAGCAGCCCCGCCATTCCATCGGGGGAGCAGTACTTC
.,TRBJ2-7,TRBD1,TRBV28,CASSGTGKRNEQYF,TGTGCCAGCAGTGGGACAGGGAAAAGGAACGAGCAGTACTTC
.,TRBJ2-7,TRBD2,TRBV29-1,CSVEGLADIPYNEQYF,TGCAGCGTTGAAGGGCTAGCGGATATTCCATACAATGAGCAGTACTTC
.,TRBJ2-3,.,TRBV4-1,CASSQGKPPQVDTQYF,TGCGCCAGCAGCCAAGGCAAGCCACCCCAGGTAGATACGCAGTATTTT
once,TRBJ2-7,TRBD1,TRBV7-2,CASNLNRGSEQYF,TGTGCCAGCAATCTGAACAGGGGTAGTGAGCAGTACTTC
.,TRBJ2-5,TRBD1,TRBV2,CANTDRGMGETQYF,TGTGCCAACACTGACAGGGGTATGGGAGAGACCCAGTACTTC
many,TRBJ2-3,.,TRBV29-1,CSVRGQTDTQYF,TGCAGCGTTCGGGGGCAGACAGATACGCAGTATTTT
.,TRBJ2-2,.,TRBV20-1,CSAREVNTGELFF,TGCAGTGCTAGAGAGGTGAACACCGGGGAGCTGTTTTTT
many,TRBJ1-2,TRBD1,TRBV6-5,CASRPDRGRANGYTF,TGTGCCAGCAGACCCGACAGGGGAAGGGCGAATGGCTACACCTTC
.,TRBJ2-3,TRBD2,TRBV7-6,CASSPRLAGGPLTQYF,TGTGCCAGCAGCCCAAGACTAGCGGGGGGCCCCCTTACGCAGTATTTT
.,TRBJ1-5,.,TRBV5-8,CASSLMGPQHF,TGTGCCAGCAGCTTGATGGGGCCCCAGCATTTT
once,TRBJ2-1,TRBD2,TRBV14,CASSDGLGHYEQFF,TGTGCCAGCAGCGACGGACTAGGGCACTACGAGCAGTTCTTC
few,TRBJ2-5,.,TRBV3-1,CASSQGLGLQETQYF,TGTGCCAGCAGCCAAGGCTTGGGACTGCAAGAGACCCAGTACTTC
.,TRBJ2-1,.,TRBV7-2,CASSSRWGYEQFF,TGTGCCAGCAGCTCCAGGTGGGGATACGAGCAGTTCTTC
many,TRBJ1-2,.,TRBV7-9,CASSLPGGGYTF,TGTGCCAGCAGCTTACCCGGAGGAGGCTACACCTTC
few,TRBJ2-3,.,TRBV6-2/TRBV6-3,CASGTRFAGSDTQYF,TGTGCCAGCGGGACGCGATTTGCGGGATCAGATACGCAGTATTTT
.,TRBJ2-5,TRBD1,TRBV6-1,CASSERYRGESETQYF,TGTGCCAGCAGCGAAAGGTACAGGGGAGAGAGTGAGACCCAGTACTTC
few,TRBJ2-1,TRBD2,TRBV20-1,CSARAQREGLREQFF,TGCAGTGCTAGGGCCCAGCGGGAGGGCCTCAGGGAGCAGTTCTTC
few,TRBJ2-1,.,TRBV27,CASSIKTVLGNEQFF,TGTGCCAGCAGTATAAAGACCGTCCTCGGGAATGAGCAGTTCTTC
few,TRBJ2-3,.,TRBV11-2,CASSNPGLSTDTQYF,TGTGCCAGCAGCAACCCGGGACTTAGCACAGATACGCAGTATTTT
.,TRBJ2-1,.,TRBV5-4,CASSVSSAYNEQFF,TGTGCCAGCAGCGTGTCTAGCGCATACAATGAGCAGTTCTTC
many,TRBJ2-3,TRBD2,TRBV7-2,CASSSTSGRTDTQYF,TGTGCCAGCAGCTCGACTAGCGGGAGGACAGATACGCAGTATTTT
.,TRBJ2-1,.,TRBV6-5,CASSYRGNPVNEQFF,TGTGCCAGTAGTTATAGAGGCAACCCCGTCAATGAGCAGTTCTTC
few,TRBJ1-2,TRBD1,TRBV4-3,CASSQQPTGGNGYTF,TGCGCCAGCAGCCAACAGCCGACAGGGGGTAATGGCTACACCTTC